Shown below are 31 T cell receptor beta chains from a single sample sequenced in a study of shared clonotypes between healthy human individuals. The protocol was immunoSEQ multiplex PCR, while the TCRdb copy is restricted to in-frame clones and leaves out a portion. The profile shows some 900,000 clones, over 75% of them singletons. Sequenced: memory CD4+ T cells sorted from blood. Described subset: CD45RA-negative fraction. Receptors were obtained from a man aged 18 to 29 in good health.

The J gene is TRBJ2-5, the V gene TRBV28; 8 nucleotides agree with TRBD2. With V trimmed by 2 bases and J by 11 bases, 10 bases remained unmatched. From germline, CDR1 is MDHEN and CDR2 SYDVKM. CDR3 length: 14 residues. The CDR3 nucleotides read TGTGCCAGCAGTTTAAGACTAGCGAGGTGGGAGCAGTACTTC. This sequence encodes CASSLRLARWEQYF.

The chain has TRBV7-6 and TRBJ2-5, with D perhaps matching TRBD2 (5 bases). Germline assignment: CDR1 SGHVS and CDR2 FNYEAQ. The CDR3 contains 12 residues. Trimming took 5 bases from V and 2 from J, leaving 6 bases between them. The CDR3 nucleotides are TGTGCCAGCAGCCCGGGACAAGAGACCCAGTACTTC. It yields the protein CASSPGQETQYF.

The J gene is TRBJ1-1, the V gene TRBV5-1; D remains ambiguous. V gave up 0 bases and J gave up 5 bases, with 14 bases separating them. Germline V gene sequence: CDR1 SGHRS, CDR2 YFSETQ. The CDR3 loop spans 15 amino acids. CDR3 sequence reads: CASSLAVLKGTEAFF. Written as DNA, the CDR3 is TGCGCCAGCAGCTTGGCGGTCCTTAAAGGAACTGAAGCTTTCTTT.

The chain carries TRBV5-1 and TRBJ2-5; no clear D. Germline values: CDR1 SGHRS, CDR2 YFSETQ. With 0 bases removed from V and 5 bases from J, the gap between germline ends came to 17 bases. The CDR3 contains 16 residues. The CDR3 bases are TGCGCCAGCAGCTTGGGGGCGTCCCGAGTCGTGGAGACCCAGTACTTC. It specifies CASSLGASRVVETQYF. The whole variable domain, filled in from reference TRBV5-1 and TRBJ2-5, reads KAGVTQTPRYLIKTRGQQVTLSCSPISGHRSVSWYQQTPGQGLQFLFEYFSETQRNKGNFPGRFSGRQFSNSRSEMNVSTLELGDSALYLCASSLGASRVVETQYFGPGTRLLVL.

This chain connects TRBV5-1 to TRBJ1-3, with 7 bases matching TRBD1. Germline loops: CDR1 SGHRS, CDR2 YFSETQ. The CDR3 has 15 amino acids. The ends lost 4 bases at V and 3 bases at J; junction bases unmatched: 7. CDR3 sequence (DNA): TGCGCCAGCAGCCCCACCCAGGGGGATGGAAACACCATATATTTT. Translation gives CASSPTQGDGNTIYF.

On this clone: This may be a read error: a much more frequent sequence differs by one nucleotide. Distinct nucleotide sequences in the sample also encode this CDR3. The chain uses TRBV10-1 and TRBJ2-2, with D uncertain. V shed 5 bases and J shed 0 bases, with 1 base lying between them. The CDR3 extends over 12 amino acids. The V gene's germline CDR1 is WNHNN and CDR2 SYGVQD (reference sequence). The CDR3 protein is CASSPNTGELFF. CDR3 DNA sequence: TGCGCCAGCAGTCCGAACACCGGGGAGCTGTTTTTT.

The chain has TRBV5-8 and TRBJ2-5; D might be TRBD2 (6 bases). Germline-derived CDR1 and CDR2 are SGHTS and YDEGEE. The CDR3 runs to 15 residues. Trimming left V 5 bases short and J 5 bases short, with 19 bases between. This CDR3 is CASSNRDPRGETQYF. DNA of the CDR3: TGTGCCAGCAGTAACCGGGACCCACGGGGGGAGACCCAGTACTTC. Complete variable domain (other parts from reference TRBV5-8 and TRBJ2-5): EAGVTQSPTHLIKTRGQQATLRCSPISGHTSVYWYQQALGLGLQFLLWYDEGEERNRGNFPPRFSGRQFPNYSSELNVNALELEDSALYLCASSNRDPRGETQYFGPGTRLLVL.

This clone was seen a few times. This rearrangement joins TRBV28 to TRBJ1-5, with D perhaps matching TRBD1 (6 bases). Trimming pared 8 bases from V and 1 base from J, leaving 15 bases between. CDR1 MDHEN and CDR2 SYDVKM come from the germline V gene. This CDR3 is 15 amino acids long. This chain's CDR3 is CASLEGGWSNQPQHF. CDR3 nucleotide sequence: TGTGCCAGCTTAGAGGGGGGCTGGAGCAATCAGCCCCAGCATTTT.

J is TRBJ1-2 and V is TRBV5-5; D remains unclear. This CDR3 contains 13 residues. Trimming took 1 base from V and 0 from J, leaving 4 bases between them. Per germline, CDR1 SGHKS and CDR2 YYEKEE (reference sequence). The DNA for the CDR3 is TGTGCCAGCAGCTTGCAACCTAACTATGGCTACACCTTC. It specifies CASSLQPNYGYTF.

V gene TRBV7-6 combines with J gene TRBJ2-7; 11 nucleotides line up with TRBD2. CDR1 is SGHVS and CDR2 is FNYEAQ in the germline V gene. Trimming took 4 bases from V and 7 from J; bases not matched to a gene: 9. CDR3 length equals 15 residues. The chain's CDR3 is CASSSTSGGLREQYF. CDR3 nucleotide sequence: TGTGCCAGCAGCTCTACTAGCGGGGGCCTACGGGAGCAGTACTTC.

The chain joins TRBV2 to TRBJ1-2; 9 bases agree with TRBD1. The junction had 4 bases not matched to a gene; V was cut back by 5 bases and J by 0 bases. The CDR3 length is 15 residues. Germline CDR1 SNHLY, CDR2 FYNNEI. CDR3: CASSQQGAPNYGYTF. Here the CDR3 DNA reads TGTGCCAGCAGTCAACAGGGGGCCCCTAACTATGGCTACACCTTC.

The chain uses TRBV10-3 and TRBJ2-1; no firm D call. The CDR3 totals 11 residues. V lost 8 bases to trimming and J lost 2 bases, with 4 bases between them. Per the germline V gene, CDR1 is ENHRY and CDR2 is SYGVKD. CDR3 loop: CAIGPYNEQFF. The CDR3 bases are TGTGCCATCGGGCCCTACAATGAGCAGTTCTTC.

The chain recombines TRBV10-3 with TRBJ1-3; possible D gene TRBD1, 5 bases. This CDR3 has 15 amino acids. V was clipped by 4 bases and J by 1 base, with 11 bases between them. Germline-derived CDR1 and CDR2 are ENHRY and SYGVKD. CDR3 nucleotides: TGTGCCATCAGTGGGGGCAGGGTATCTGGAAACACCATATATTTT. This sequence encodes CAISGGRVSGNTIYF.

V is TRBV10-2 and J is TRBJ2-3; no definite D call. The V gene lost 7 bases and the J gene lost 3 bases, with 17 bases spanning the gap. This CDR3 contains 15 residues. From germline, CDR1 is WSHSY and CDR2 SAAADI. CDR3 loop: CASKEGQVETDTQYF. CDR3 bases: TGCGCCAGCAAAGAAGGGCAGGTGGAGACAGATACGCAGTATTTT.

As for this clone: The sample carries other DNA sequences with the same CDR3. The chain couples TRBV18 to TRBJ1-4; no firm D call. This CDR3 comprises 14 residues. Deletions cut 2 bases from V and 0 bases from J, with 4 bases between. Germline CDR1 reads KGHSH; CDR2 reads LQKENI. The CDR3 DNA sequence: TGTGCCAGCTCACCATCTGCAACTAATGAAAAACTGTTTTTT. Amino acid sequence: CASSPSATNEKLFF.

This chain uses TRBV11-3 with TRBJ2-1; D is possibly TRBD2 (6 bases). The CDR3 length is 15 residues. Germline V gene data show CDR1 as SGHNT and CDR2 as YENEEA. V was clipped by 5 bases and J by 4 bases, with 15 bases between them. Written as DNA, the CDR3 is TGTGCCAGCAGCCGGGACTGGGGCGGGTACAATGAGCAGTTCTTC. Protein sequence: CASSRDWGGYNEQFF.

The rearrangement uses TRBV13 and TRBJ2-3; D ambiguous. Germline-derived CDR1 and CDR2 are PRHDT and FYEKMQ (reference sequence). The CDR3 length is 13 residues. V lost 5 bases to trimming and J lost 6 bases, with 12 bases between them. The CDR3 bases are TGTGCCAGCAGCCCAAGACGTTCCGATACGCAGTATTTT. This codes for CASSPRRSDTQYF.

The genes are TRBV11-1 and TRBJ2-7; no definite D call. Per germline, CDR1 SGHAT and CDR2 FQDESV (reference sequence). Trimming cost V 4 bases and J 4 bases, with 11 bases left between them. The CDR3 runs to 13 residues. The CDR3 DNA reads TGTGCCAGCAGCTCTCACCTAGGGTACGAGCAGTACTTC. Translation: CASSSHLGYEQYF.

This clone came up a few times. The chain couples TRBV30 to TRBJ1-2; D uncertain. The CDR3 is made up of 11 amino acids. Germline V gives CDR1 GTSNPN, CDR2 SVGIG (reference sequence). The V end was cut by 1 base, the J end by 3 bases, with 3 bases between. CDR3 in DNA: TGTGCCTGGAGTGAGGACTATGGCTACACCTTC. Its translation is CAWSEDYGYTF.

The rearrangement uses TRBV19 and TRBJ1-1; 9 nucleotides align to TRBD1. Germline CDR1 LNHDA, CDR2 SQIVND (reference sequence). V dropped 6 bases and J dropped 4; count of bases not matched to a gene: 9. The CDR3 has 15 residues. The CDR3 region is CASRNLDRGGTEAFF. DNA for the CDR3: TGTGCCAGTAGAAACTTGGACAGGGGAGGCACTGAAGCTTTCTTT.

The gene calls are TRBV28 and TRBJ2-5; TRBD2 might be the D (6 bases). V lost 2 bases and J 4 bases, leaving 11 bases between the germline ends. The CDR3 has 14 residues. Germline values: CDR1 MDHEN, CDR2 SYDVKM. CDR3 loop: CASSLPGDLETQYF. CDR3 DNA: TGTGCCAGCAGTTTACCGGGGGACTTAGAGACCCAGTACTTC.

This chain uses TRBV7-9 with TRBJ2-7, with TRBD1 matching 7 bases. The CDR3 contains 15 residues. V trimming: 3 bases; J trimming: 0 bases; junction bases outside the gene matches: 5. Germline CDR1 SEHNR, CDR2 FQNEAQ (reference sequence). The CDR3 here is CASSLGPGGSYEQYF. CDR3 bases: TGTGCCAGCAGCTTGGGGCCAGGGGGCTCCTACGAGCAGTACTTC. The full variable domain, in which reference TRBV7-9 and TRBJ2-7 provide the parts outside the CDR3, is DTGVSQNPRHKITKRGQNVTFRCDPISEHNRLYWYRQTLGQGPEFLTYFQNEAQLEKSRLLSDRFSAERPKGSFSTLEIQRTEQGDSAMYLCASSLGPGGSYEQYFGPGTRLTVT.

This clone was observed a few times. This sequence joins TRBV11-2 and TRBJ1-1, with no clear D. V was clipped by 4 bases and J by 2 bases, with 14 bases between them. Germline V gene sequence: CDR1 SGHAT, CDR2 FQNNGV. The CDR3 runs 15 residues. CDR3 region: CASSSDTVKNTEAFF. CDR3 nucleotides: TGTGCCAGCAGCTCAGACACCGTAAAAAACACTGAAGCTTTCTTT.

This rearrangement joins TRBV6-6 to TRBJ2-7, with D perhaps matching TRBD1 (7 bases). CDR1 is MNHNY, CDR2 SVGAGI, per germline (reference sequence). Trimming removed 8 bases at V and 0 bases at J, with 14 bases between. This CDR3 region has 14 residues. CDR3 nucleotide sequence: TGTGCCAGCCGGACGGGGGACAGCTCCTACGAGCAGTACTTC. It specifies CASRTGDSSYEQYF.

The rearrangement links TRBV5-4 to TRBJ2-3; 7 bases are a match to TRBD2. Germline V CDR1 and CDR2: SGHNT, YYREEE (reference sequence). V shed 5 bases and J 0 bases; nucleotides not matched to a gene: 6. This CDR3 has 15 amino acids. The CDR3 loop reads CASRRDYTSTDTQYF. The CDR3 DNA is TGTGCCAGCAGACGGGACTATACAAGCACAGATACGCAGTATTTT.

The V and J genes are TRBV7-2 and TRBJ1-4, with TRBD1 as a possible D gene (5 bases). Trimming took off 2 bases at V and 8 bases at J, with 12 bases between the two ends. Germline CDR1 SGHTA, CDR2 FQGNSA. The length of the CDR3 is 14 residues. In nucleotides, the CDR3 is TGTGCCAGCAGCTTAATGGGGGGGAGAGAAAAACTGTTTTTT. It translates to CASSLMGGREKLFF. The entire variable domain, with the rest obtained from reference TRBV7-2 and TRBJ1-4, is as follows: GAGVSQSPSNKVTEKGKDVELRCDPISGHTALYWYRQSLGQGLEFLIYFQGNSAPDKSGLPSDRFSAERTGGSVSTLTIQRTQQEDSAVYLCASSLMGGREKLFFGSGTQLSVL.

V and J are TRBV7-2 and TRBJ2-7; 9 bases line up with TRBD1. The germline gives CDR1 SGHTA, CDR2 FQGNSA. J gave up 4 bases and V 5 bases, and 3 bases lay outside the gene matches. The CDR3 is made up of 13 amino acids. Here the CDR3 reads CASSRQGGYEQYF. The CDR3 coding sequence is TGTGCCAGCAGCCGACAGGGGGGTTACGAGCAGTACTTC.

This sequence joins TRBV28 and TRBJ2-7; 9 bases map to TRBD1. From germline, CDR1 is MDHEN and CDR2 SYDVKM. The CDR3 contains 17 residues. V lost 5 bases and J lost 0; bases outside the gene matches: 11. CDR3 sequence reads: CASSPPRTGVTSYEQYF. The CDR3 coding sequence is TGTGCCAGCAGTCCCCCCCGGACAGGGGTCACCTCCTACGAGCAGTACTTC. Supplemented by reference TRBV28 and TRBJ2-7, the full variable domain reads DVKVTQSSRYLVKRTGEKVFLECVQDMDHENMFWYRQDPGLGLRLIYFSYDVKMKEKGDIPEGYSVSREKKERFSLILESASTNQTSMYLCASSPPRTGVTSYEQYFGPGTRLTVT.

V and J are TRBV5-1 and TRBJ1-2; D call uncertain. V was trimmed by 2 bases and J by 4 bases, leaving 12 bases between them. CDR3 size: 14 residues. Germline V lookup: CDR1 SGHRS, CDR2 YFSETQ. CDR3 DNA: TGCGCCAGCAGCTTCACGGGCGGAACCTATGGCTACACCTTC. It specifies CASSFTGGTYGYTF.

The rearrangement joins TRBV5-6 to TRBJ2-3; D uncertain. The CDR3 is made up of 12 amino acids. The germline CDR1 and CDR2 sequences are SGHDT and YYEEEE. Trimming removed 2 bases at V and 7 bases at J, with 8 bases between. CDR3 sequence (DNA): TGTGCCAGCAGCTTTATTGGTTATACGCAGTATTTT. Translating gives CASSFIGYTQYF.

Concerning this clone itself: A much larger clone differs by one base, so this may be a read error. The V and J genes are TRBV5-4 and TRBJ2-5; a possible D gene is TRBD1 (6 bases). CDR3 length equals 13 residues. V was pared by 2 bases and J by 2 bases, with 7 bases between. Germline CDR1 reads SGHNT; CDR2 reads YYREEE (reference sequence). The DNA for the CDR3 is TGTGCCAGCAGCTTCGGACAGCAAGAGACCCAGTACTTC. Residues: CASSFGQQETQYF. Full variable domain (missing parts from reference TRBV5-4 and TRBJ2-5): ETGVTQSPTHLIKTRGQQVTLRCSSQSGHNTVSWYQQALGQGPQFIFQYYREEENGRGNFPPRFSGLQFPNYSSELNVNALELDDSALYLCASSFGQQETQYFGPGTRLLVL.